This record concerns one TCR beta chain sequence. Its matching antigen is unknown. The study sequenced cultured CD4+ T cell DNA using the Oncomine TCR Beta short-read assay. TCRdb re-called the PCR reads with MiXCR, one entry per CDR3 protein. This table holds about 11,000 distinct CDR3 sequences, around 50% found once. Germline V gives CDR1 GTSNPN, CDR2 SVGIG (reference sequence). The V gene lost 0 bases and the J gene lost 0 bases, with 6 bases spanning the gap. The CDR3 loop spans 14 amino acids. The data were obtained in a study of vaccination and CD4 T cells after COVID-19. About the research overall: Post-vaccine sampling followed dose two by a median about 70 days (range 14 to 241). The authors gave control cultures a CEFX pool, an HIV-1 Nef pool, or no peptide. Findings and limits, study-wide: Median reactive clonotypes, those recognizing SARS-CoV-2, rose from around 21 to 38, not significantly.

The treatment is: approximately nine-day PBMC culture with coronavirus spike peptide pools or control peptides (ViraFEST assay). The rearrangement links TRBV30 to TRBJ1-5; no reliable D call. The receptor was derived from a human donor who had recovered from COVID-19. Specimen: CD4+ T cells from blood, cultured in vitro. The CDR3 region has the DNA TGTGCCTGGAGTGTACTTGGTAGCAATCAGCCCCAGCATTTT. Translation: CAWSVLGSNQPQHF.